The rows below give T cell receptor beta chains drawn from one sample of a study of shared clonotypes between healthy human individuals. The repertoire was sequenced with immunoSEQ multiplex PCR; TCRdb's copy has only in-frame clones and lacks some. The data hold 2 million to 3 million clones, with roughly 93% observed a single time. What was sequenced was naive CD4+ T cells from PBMCs. All receptors come from a young man in good health. Some clones in this sample may be carry-over from other donors' samples. Both conserved end residues are part of each CDR3. A D gene is named only where the DNA matches it firmly. Size is stated for part of the rows, as once, few or many counts, or as a class when the clone is expanded.

>TRBJ1-2|TRBD1|TRBV7-9|NA
CASSSDRGSNYGYTF
TGTGCCAGCAGCTCGGACAGGGGATCTAACTATGGCTACACCTTC
>TRBJ2-7|NA|TRBV11-2|NA
CASSFSLDRPYEQYF
TGTGCCAGCAGCTTTTCCCTAGACAGGCCCTACGAGCAGTACTTC
>TRBJ2-3|NA|TRBV10-3|once
CASSYVRAGDTQYF
TGTGCCAGCAGTTACGTCCGGGCGGGAGATACGCAGTATTTT
>TRBJ2-3|TRBD1|TRBV11-3|NA
CASSLGDRGGGHTQYF
TGTGCCAGCAGCTTAGGGGACAGGGGTGGTGGTCATACGCAGTATTTT
>TRBJ1-5|NA|TRBV28|once
CASSLQGQPQHF
TGTGCCAGCAGTTTACAGGGGCAGCCCCAGCATTTT
>TRBJ2-5|NA|TRBV5-4|NA
CASSEGSSAEFGTQYF
TGTGCCAGCAGCGAGGGCTCTAGCGCTGAATTCGGGACCCAGTACTTC
>TRBJ1-1|NA|TRBV5-1|NA
CASSRTQNTEAFF
TGCGCCAGCAGCCGGACCCAAAATACTGAAGCTTTCTTT
>TRBJ1-5|NA|TRBV6-1|NA
CASSGATGNQPQHF
TGTGCCAGCAGTGGTGCGACGGGCAATCAGCCCCAGCATTTT
>TRBJ2-3|TRBD2|TRBV7-2|NA
CASSLARREGTQYF
TGTGCCAGCAGCTTAGCGCGGCGGGAGGGCACGCAGTATTTT
>TRBJ2-7|TRBD1|TRBV11-1|NA
CASTWARGPIYEQYF
TGTGCCAGCACCTGGGCTAGGGGGCCTATCTACGAGCAGTACTTC
>TRBJ2-3|TRBD2|TRBV18|NA
CASSPTSGSGTQYF
TGTGCCAGCTCACCGACTAGCGGGAGCGGTACGCAGTATTTT
>TRBJ2-3|NA|TRBV7-3|NA
CASSLLEAPDTQYF
TGTGCCAGCAGCTTACTTGAAGCCCCAGATACGCAGTATTTT
>TRBJ2-3|NA|TRBV7-2|NA
CASGRPSTDTQYF
TGTGCCAGCGGGAGGCCCAGCACAGATACGCAGTATTTT
>TRBJ2-1|TRBD2|TRBV4-2|NA
CASSQGTSGSTGDEQFF
TGTGCCAGCAGCCAGGGGACTAGCGGGAGTACGGGCGATGAGCAGTTCTTC
>TRBJ2-5|NA|TRBV11-2|NA
CASSFPLLYQETQYF
TGTGCCAGCAGCTTCCCTCTCTTGTACCAAGAGACCCAGTACTTC
>TRBJ1-4|TRBD1|TRBV27|NA
CASSESGTGVKKLFF
TGTGCCAGCAGTGAATCCGGGACAGGGGTGAAAAAACTGTTTTTT
>TRBJ2-2|NA|TRBV18|NA
CASSPESGELFF
TGTGCCAGCTCACCGGAGTCCGGGGAGCTGTTTTTT
>TRBJ2-2|TRBD1|TRBV15|NA
CATSRNPGTASRTGELFF
TGTGCCACCAGCAGAAATCCCGGGACAGCCTCGAGGACCGGGGAGCTGTTTTTT
>TRBJ2-7|NA|TRBV28|NA
CASSPPGTQAYEQYF
TGTGCCAGCAGTCCCCCCGGGACCCAAGCCTACGAGCAGTACTTC
>TRBJ1-5|TRBD1|TRBV6-4|NA
CANWGQAKRPQHF
TGTGCCAACTGGGGACAGGCCAAACGGCCCCAGCATTTT
>TRBJ2-2|TRBD2|TRBV28|NA
CASSGGGAGGTGELFF
TGTGCCAGCAGTGGCGGCGGCGCGGGGGGCACCGGGGAGCTGTTTTTT
>TRBJ2-7|TRBD2|TRBV7-2|NA
CASSLSGGGSYEQYF
TGTGCCAGCAGCTTATCTGGCGGGGGGTCCTACGAGCAGTACTTC
>TRBJ1-1|TRBD1|TRBV11-2|NA
CASSPQGATTEAFF
TGTGCCAGCAGCCCCCAGGGGGCGACGACTGAAGCTTTCTTT
>TRBJ1-1|TRBD1|TRBV7-9|few
CASSGQGAPVKAFF
TGTGCCAGCAGCGGACAGGGGGCGCCCGTGAAGGCTTTCTTT
>TRBJ2-3|TRBD1|TRBV25-1|NA
CASSEQRTGLTDTQYF
TGTGCCAGCAGTGAACAAAGGACAGGGTTAACAGATACGCAGTATTTT
>TRBJ1-2|NA|TRBV7-9|NA
CASSIGQTGYTF
TGTGCCAGCAGCATTGGACAGACTGGCTACACCTTC
>TRBJ2-5|TRBD2|TRBV6-5|NA
CASSLTGGLRETQYF
TGTGCCAGCAGCCTCACCGGGGGGTTGCGAGAGACCCAGTACTTC
>TRBJ2-1|TRBD2|TRBV2|NA
CASSTLAGGINEQFF
TGTGCCAGCAGTACCTTAGCGGGAGGAATCAATGAGCAGTTCTTC
>TRBJ1-5|TRBD1|TRBV5-5|NA
CASSRTGQQGNQPQHF
TGTGCCAGCAGCAGGACAGGGCAACAAGGCAATCAGCCCCAGCATTTT
>TRBJ1-2|TRBD1|TRBV19|NA
CASSPRDRGNYGYTF
TGTGCCAGTAGTCCCCGGGACAGGGGCAACTATGGCTACACCTTC
>TRBJ2-6|NA|TRBV27|NA
CASSIGTASSGANVLTF
TGTGCCAGCAGTATTGGGACGGCGAGCTCTGGGGCCAACGTCCTGACTTTC
>TRBJ1-1|NA|TRBV18|NA
CASSKHTNTEAFF
TGTGCCAGCTCGAAACACACGAACACTGAAGCTTTCTTT
>TRBJ1-2|NA|TRBV28|few
CASSAGGSRYGYTF
TGTGCCAGCAGTGCCGGCGGAAGTAGGTATGGCTACACCTTC
>TRBJ1-2|NA|TRBV29-1|once
CSVEVLRQGNGYTF
TGCAGCGTTGAAGTACTTAGGCAGGGAAATGGCTACACCTTC
>TRBJ2-1|NA|TRBV7-3|NA
CASSLSGAQGPGNEQFF
TGTGCCAGCAGCTTGTCGGGGGCGCAGGGTCCGGGGAATGAGCAGTTCTTC
>TRBJ2-1|NA|TRBV7-2|NA
CASSSSTSYNEQFF
TGTGCCAGCAGCTCCTCGACTAGTTACAATGAGCAGTTCTTC
>TRBJ2-1|TRBD2|TRBV14|NA
CASSHTSAPGDEQFF
TGTGCCAGCAGCCACACTAGCGCCCCTGGGGATGAGCAGTTCTTC
>TRBJ1-3|NA|TRBV7-9|NA
CASSPDGALSGNTIYF
TGTGCCAGCAGCCCGGACGGTGCCCTCTCTGGAAACACCATATATTTT
>TRBJ2-1|NA|TRBV21-1|NA
CASSSSATAGGPYYNEQFF
TGTGCCAGCAGCAGCTCGGCGACTGCGGGAGGTCCCTACTACAATGAGCAGTTCTTC
>TRBJ2-3|NA|TRBV5-1|NA
CASSLAAGSTDTQYF
TGCGCCAGCAGCTTGGCCGCGGGGAGCACAGATACGCAGTATTTT
>TRBJ2-7|NA|TRBV28|NA
CASSPGRRSISYEQYF
TGTGCCAGCAGCCCCGGTCGTAGGTCGATATCCTACGAGCAGTACTTC